Described below is a single T cell receptor beta chain sequence and its context. Its antigen is unidentified. The data were obtained in a study of CXCR3-negative and CXCR3-positive naive CD8 T cells. Via 5' RACE with UMI labels, TRB cDNA libraries were prepared. Following a re-call of the 5' RACE reads, TCRdb has one entry per CDR3 protein and lacks DNA. This repertoire includes around 110,000 distinct CDR3 sequences. Study-wide points: TRB CDR3 properties indicated TCR strength, while surface CD5 was similar across naive subsets. Relative to CXCR3-negative naive cells, CXCR3-positive naive cells had more hydrophobic TRB CDR3s. High diversity, comparable across both naive subsets, contrasted with much lower diversity in memory CD8+ cells. Memory cells differed in TRBV-TRBJ usage, but naive CXCR3-negative and CXCR3-positive cells had similar usage.

The CDR3 contains 15 residues. Germline-derived CDR1 and CDR2 are DFQATT and SNEGSKA (reference sequence). The clonotype was recovered from a human donor in good health. Some clones in this sample may be carry-over from other donors' samples. The V call is TRBV20-1, the J call TRBJ2-7; TCRdb reports TRBD1, a call that lacks DNA to check it against. The specimen sequenced was naive CXCR3+ CD8+ T cells from blood. This sample's subset: CD45RO-CCR7+CD27+CD95- naive CD8+ T cells expressing CXCR3 (TNR3+). CDR3 in amino acids: CSARQMGTGSYEQYF.